This T cell receptor (beta chain) was retrieved from a study of blood T cell repertoires in COVID-19. Whole-study context: The origin of the acute and convalescent COVID-19 samples was the United States, Italy and Spain. T cells, B-cell-depleted T cells, or PBMCs supplied cDNA or gDNA.

As to this clone: Other DNA sequences from this sample encode an identical CDR3 as well.

Germline loops: CDR1 SGDLS, CDR2 YYNGEE. The germline V and J ends were trimmed by 0 bases and 0 bases, with 7 bases remaining between them. The CDR3 has 15 residues. The repertoire was sequenced with immunoSEQ multiplex PCR; TCRdb's copy has only in-frame clones and lacks some. Among nearly 200,000 clones listed, around four fifths were seen once. This sequence joins TRBV9 and TRBJ1-3; D call uncertain. Sequencing used peripheral blood. This clonotype originated in a man aged 55-75 years with COVID-19, enrolled during active disease. CDR3 nucleotides: TGTGCCAGCAGCGTAGAAGGCGGCTCTGGAAACACCATATATTTT. It codes for CASSVEGGSGNTIYF.